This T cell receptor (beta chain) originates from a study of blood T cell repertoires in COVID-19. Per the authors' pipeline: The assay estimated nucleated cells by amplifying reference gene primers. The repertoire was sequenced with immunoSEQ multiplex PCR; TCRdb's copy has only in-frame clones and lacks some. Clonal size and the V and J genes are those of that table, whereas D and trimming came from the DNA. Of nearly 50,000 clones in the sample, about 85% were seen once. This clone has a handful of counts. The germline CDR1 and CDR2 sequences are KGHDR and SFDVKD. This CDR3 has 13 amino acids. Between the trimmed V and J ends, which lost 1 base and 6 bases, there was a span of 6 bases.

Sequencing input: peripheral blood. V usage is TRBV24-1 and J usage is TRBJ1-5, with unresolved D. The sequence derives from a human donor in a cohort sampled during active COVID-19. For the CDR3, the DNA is TGTGCCACCAGTGATTTTCGAGGTCAGCCCCAGCATTTT. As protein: CATSDFRGQPQHF.